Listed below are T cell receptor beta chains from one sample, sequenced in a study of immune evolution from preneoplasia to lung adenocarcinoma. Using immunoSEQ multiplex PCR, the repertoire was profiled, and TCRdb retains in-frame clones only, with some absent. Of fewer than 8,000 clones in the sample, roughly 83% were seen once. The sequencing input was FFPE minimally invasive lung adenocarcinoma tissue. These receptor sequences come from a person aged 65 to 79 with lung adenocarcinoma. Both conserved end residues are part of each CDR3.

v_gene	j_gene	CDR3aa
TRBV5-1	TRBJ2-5	CASSLDPQETQYF
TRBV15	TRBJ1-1	CATSRKGRAEAFF
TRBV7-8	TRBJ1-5	CASSLPNQPQHF
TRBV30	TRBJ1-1	CAWWGTGKAFF
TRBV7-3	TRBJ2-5	CASSLLTGTQETQYF
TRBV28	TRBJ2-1	CASRVAGSRSYNEQFF
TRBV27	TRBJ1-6	CASSQGANSNSPLHF
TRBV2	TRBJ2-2	CASCLAGVWTGELFF
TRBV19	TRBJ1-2	CATSRAGEGYTF
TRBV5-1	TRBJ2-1	CASSLVVGVKDEQFF
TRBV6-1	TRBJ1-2	CASTQGLDNYGYTF
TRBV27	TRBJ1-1	CASSLSIRGNTEAFF
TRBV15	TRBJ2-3	CATSRDWEDTQYF
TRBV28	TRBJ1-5	CASSRGGSNQPQHF
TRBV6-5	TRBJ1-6	CASRRQGSNSPLHF